What follows are 30 T cell receptor beta chains derived from one specimen sequenced in a study of T-cell reconstitution after alpha-beta-depleted transplantation in children. A library of TCRbeta sequences, prepared with unique molecular identifiers, was generated. One entry per CDR3 protein results from TCRdb running MiXCR on the PCR reads. Here the sample spans 200,000 to 250,000 distinct CDR3 sequences, around 8.4% being singletons. This specimen consisted of PBMCs, mostly from graft donor cells, obtained 360 days after TCRalphabeta/CD19-depleted stem cell transplant. The receptors stem from a male patient between 2 and 9 years old who had a stem cell transplant for acute myeloid leukemia, so the T cells may come from the graft donor.

There are many counts of this clonotype. The chain couples TRBV6-5 to TRBJ2-3, with TRBD1 matching over 9 bases. Germline lookup yields CDR1 MNHEY and CDR2 SVGAGI. After removal of 6 bases from V and 6 bases from J, the junction contained 13 bases not matched to a gene. The CDR3 is made up of 16 amino acids. The CDR3 bases are TGTGCCAGCAGACATCCCGGACAGGGGAGTTCGGATACGCAGTATTTT. Translated, it gives CASRHPGQGSSDTQYF.

This rearrangement joins TRBV5-1 to TRBJ1-4, with D perhaps TRBD1 (5 bases). Germline V lookup: CDR1 SGHRS, CDR2 YFSETQ. Trimming shortened V by 0 bases and J by 8 bases, and 11 bases separated the two germline ends. CDR3 length: 14 residues. This CDR3 is CASSLGVGVEKLFF. CDR3 DNA: TGCGCCAGCAGCTTGGGGGTGGGGGTCGAAAAACTGTTTTTT.

This clonotype was recorded at least ten times. The chain employs TRBV12-3 or TRBV12-4 and TRBJ2-2, with unresolved D. Between the trimmed V and J ends, which lost 1 base and 3 bases, there was a span of 12 bases. The CDR3 totals 16 residues. CDR3 DNA: TGTGCCAGCAGTTTAGTGGACCCAGCTTACACCGGGGAGCTGTTTTTT. Protein sequence: CASSLVDPAYTGELFF.

The sample holds many counts of this clonotype. V gene TRBV7-8 combines with J gene TRBJ1-5, with D possibly matching TRBD1 (5 bases). The CDR3 consists of 14 residues. The germline gives CDR1 SGHVS, CDR2 FQNEAQ. Trimming shortened V by 1 base and J by 4 bases, and 8 bases separated the two germline ends. The CDR3 spells CASSLEAGNQPQHF. The CDR3 nucleotides read TGTGCCAGCAGCTTAGAGGCAGGGAATCAGCCCCAGCATTTT.

The rearrangement links TRBV25-1 to TRBJ2-6; 7 bases line up with TRBD1. J lost 0 bases, V lost 2 bases, and 4 bases had no gene match. Germline V gene data show CDR1 as MGHDK and CDR2 as SYGVNS. The CDR3 has 17 amino acids. CDR3 sequence: CASSESAGGSGANVLTF. The CDR3 bases are TGTGCCAGCAGTGAAAGTGCAGGGGGCTCTGGGGCCAACGTCCTGACTTTC.

Concerning this clonotype: This may stem from a read error, because a much larger clone lies one nucleotide away. This chain uses TRBV12-3 or TRBV12-4 with TRBJ2-5, with D perhaps TRBD1 (5 bases). This CDR3 is 17 amino acids long. The germline V and J ends were trimmed by 4 bases and 6 bases, with 24 bases remaining between them. CDR3 DNA sequence: TGTGCCAGCAGTTCTCCCCACCGAGCCAGGGATGGGAAGACCCAGTACTTC. Translation gives CASSSPHRARDGKTQYF.

This clonotype was seen many times. The chain recombines TRBV5-1 with TRBJ2-1, with TRBD2 identical over 14 bases. The trim removed 0 bases at V and 10 bases at J, leaving 3 bases unmatched. CDR3 size: 15 residues. The germline V gene encodes CDR1 SGHRS and CDR2 YFSETQ. CDR3 DNA sequence: TGCGCCAGCAGCTTGGGACTAGCGGGGGGGCACGAGCAGTTCTTC. As protein: CASSLGLAGGHEQFF.

Ten or more counts support this clonotype. V usage is TRBV6-1 and J usage is TRBJ2-2, with D tentatively TRBD2 (5 bases). The germline V gene has CDR1 MNHNS and CDR2 SASEGT. The CDR3 totals 14 residues. Trimming shortened V by 6 bases and J by 4 bases, and 12 bases separated the two germline ends. The CDR3 region is CASSRDLGTGELFF. The CDR3 DNA is TGTGCCAGCAGCCGGGATCTGGGCACCGGGGAGCTGTTTTTT.

V is TRBV6-6 and J is TRBJ2-7, with D unclear. The germline CDR1 and CDR2 sequences are MNHNY and SVGAGI (reference sequence). The V gene lost 0 bases and the J gene lost 5 bases, with 8 bases spanning the gap. The length of the CDR3 is 13 residues. The CDR3 bases are TGTGCCAGCAGTTACTCGATGCGTAACGAGCAGTACGTC. Its protein is CASSYSMRNEQYV.

This clonotype was recorded at least ten times. The V call is TRBV4-3, the J call TRBJ2-3; D is possibly TRBD2 (5 bases). The CDR3 has 16 residues. V was trimmed by 0 bases and J by 2 bases, leaving 12 bases between them. Per germline, CDR1 LGHNA and CDR2 YSLEER. The CDR3 here is CASSQEAAVLTDTQYF. CDR3 bases: TGCGCCAGCAGCCAAGAAGCAGCGGTCCTCACAGATACGCAGTATTTT.

This clonotype was seen only a few times. The chain is built from TRBV20-1 and TRBJ1-2; no clear D gene. Germline-derived CDR1 and CDR2 are DFQATT and SNEGSKA (reference sequence). The CDR3 extends over 13 amino acids. CDR3 loop: CSVPFRAGDGYTF. In nucleotides, the CDR3 is TGCAGCGTTCCTTTCCGGGCCGGGGATGGCTACACCTTC.

This clonotype was seen only a few times. The CDR3 reads CSATRGRGYEQYF. CDR3 coding DNA: TGCAGTGCTACGAGGGGGCGGGGCTACGAGCAGTACTTC. J is TRBJ2-7 and V is TRBV20-1, with D perhaps matching TRBD1 (7 bases). Germline CDR1 reads DFQATT; CDR2 reads SNEGSKA (reference sequence). V was trimmed by 4 bases and J by 3 bases, leaving 13 bases between them. The CDR3 spans 13 residues.

Only one count was recorded for this clonotype. A read error may produce the germline difference seen at one junction end. The chain employs TRBV20-1 and TRBJ2-1, with 9 bases identical to TRBD2. Looked up from germline, CDR1 is DFQATT and CDR2 is SNEGSKA (reference sequence). CDR3 size: 18 residues. Here the CDR3 reads CSARDEWWSGGGANEPFF. The CDR3 nucleotides are TGCAGTGCTAGAGATGAATGGTGGAGCGGCGGGGGGGCGAATGAGCCGTTCTTC.

This clonotype was seen many times. DNA of the CDR3: TGCAGCGTTGATAAGGGCACAGATACGCAGTATTTT. Protein product: CSVDKGTDTQYF. V and J are TRBV29-1 and TRBJ2-3; D remains unclear. Trimming pared 3 bases from V and 1 base from J, leaving 5 bases between. Germline CDR1 SQVTM, CDR2 ANQGSEA. The CDR3 consists of 12 residues.

This clonotype was found a few times. This rearrangement joins TRBV28 to TRBJ1-5; D remains ambiguous. CDR1 and CDR2 (germline): MDHEN, SYDVKM. The CDR3 sequence is 13 residues long. V was shortened by 3 bases and J by 9 bases, with 12 bases between the two germline ends. CDR3 nucleotides: TGTGCCAGCAGTTTTACCCGGCGATCGCCCCAGCATTTT. It is translated as CASSFTRRSPQHF. The entire variable domain, with the rest obtained from reference TRBV28 and TRBJ1-5, is as follows: DVKVTQSSRYLVKRTGEKVFLECVQDMDHENMFWYRQDPGLGLRLIYFSYDVKMKEKGDIPEGYSVSREKKERFSLILESASTNQTSMYLCASSFTRRSPQHFGDGTRLSIL.

Details on this clonotype: This may stem from a read error, because a much larger clone lies one nucleotide away. V gene TRBV12-3 or TRBV12-4 combines with J gene TRBJ2-5, with 7 bases lining up with TRBD1. CDR3 length: 15 residues. The trim removed 1 base at V and 4 bases at J, leaving 6 bases unmatched. The CDR3 loop reads CASSLEQQGIETQYF. The CDR3 DNA sequence: TGTGCCAGCAGTTTAGAGCAACAGGGGATAGAGACCCAGTACTTC.

The rearrangement uses TRBV7-9 and TRBJ2-3, with D possibly TRBD1 on 6 matching bases. CDR1 is SEHNR, CDR2 FQNEAQ, per germline (reference sequence). The length of the CDR3 is 17 residues. Trimming removed 1 base at V and 0 bases at J, with 14 bases between. CDR3 coding DNA: TGTGCCAGCAGCTTAGGAGTGGACAGCCGTAGCACAGATACGCAGTATTTT. It encodes CASSLGVDSRSTDTQYF.

This clonotype was recorded many times. The gene calls are TRBV20-1 and TRBJ2-1; tentative D call: TRBD1 (5 bases). V gave up 3 bases and J gave up 0 bases, with 6 bases separating them. This CDR3 has 13 amino acids. Per the germline V gene, CDR1 is DFQATT and CDR2 is SNEGSKA (reference sequence). CDR3 DNA: TGCAGTGCTAGCAGGGCCTCCTACAATGAGCAGTTCTTC. It specifies CSASRASYNEQFF.

This clonotype was seen more than once but under ten times. The J gene is TRBJ2-2, the V gene TRBV6-1; TRBD2 is a possible D gene (6 bases). CDR1 is MNHNS and CDR2 is SASEGT in the germline V gene. Trimming left V 7 bases short and J 1 base short, with 16 bases between. CDR3 length: 16 amino acids. The CDR3 loop reads CASTPGTFKNTGELFF. The CDR3 nucleotides are TGTGCCAGCACTCCCGGGACTTTTAAGAACACCGGGGAGCTGTTTTTT.

This clonotype was seen many times. This sequence joins TRBV29-1 and TRBJ1-1; D not resolved. Trimming left V 7 bases short and J 0 bases short, with 12 bases between. The CDR3 consists of 13 residues. Germline CDR1 is SQVTM and CDR2 is ANQGSEA. This chain's CDR3 is CSAEGHVNTEAFF. CDR3 DNA: TGCAGCGCCGAAGGCCACGTGAACACTGAAGCTTTCTTT.

This clonotype is termed medium-sized (0.01 to 0.1%). The genes are TRBV29-1 and TRBJ1-1; 7 bases agree with TRBD1. CDR1 and CDR2 from the germline V gene are SQVTM and ANQGSEA. CDR3 length equals 15 residues. V lost 1 base and J lost 1; bases outside the gene matches: 6. CDR3 nucleotide sequence: TGCAGCGTTGAAGCTGTAGGGGGCTGGAACACTGAAGCTTTCTTT. Amino acids: CSVEAVGGWNTEAFF. Based on the CDR3 plus reference TRBV29-1 and TRBJ1-1, the full variable domain is SAVISQKPSRDICQRGTSLTIQCQVDSQVTMMFWYRQQPGQSLTLIATANQGSEATYESGFVIDKFPISRPNLTFSTLTVSNMSPEDSSIYLCSVEAVGGWNTEAFFGQGTRLTVV.

The CDR3 loop reads CSASPGGQETQYF. CDR3 DNA: TGCAGTGCTAGCCCCGGGGGTCAAGAGACCCAGTACTTC. The J gene is TRBJ2-5, the V gene TRBV20-1; D is possibly TRBD2 (6 bases). The CDR3 has 13 residues. Germline V CDR1 and CDR2: DFQATT, SNEGSKA (reference sequence). The germline V and J ends were trimmed by 3 bases and 2 bases, with 10 bases remaining between them.

The table lists this clonotype with a few counts. V and J are TRBV4-3 and TRBJ2-2; TRBD2 aligns across 7 bases. V lost 4 bases, J lost 7 bases, and 3 bases stayed unmatched. Germline loops: CDR1 LGHNA, CDR2 YSLEER. This CDR3 region has 13 residues. CDR3 sequence (DNA): TGCGCCAGCAGCCGACCGGGAGGCGGGGAGCTGTTTTTT. This codes for CASSRPGGGELFF.

This clonotype was seen repeatedly, ten times or more. The CDR3 DNA sequence: TGTGCCAGCAGCGCCATAGGCGATGAGCAGTTCTTC. Protein product: CASSAIGDEQFF. The chain recombines TRBV9 with TRBJ2-1; D is uncertain. This CDR3 has 12 amino acids. Germline V gene sequence: CDR1 SGDLS, CDR2 YYNGEE. V was pared by 3 bases and J by 8 bases, with 9 bases between.

This clonotype was recorded a few times. This chain connects TRBV29-1 to TRBJ1-6; 8 nucleotides align to TRBD1. The germline V gene encodes CDR1 SQVTM and CDR2 ANQGSEA. With V trimmed by 6 bases and J by 15 bases, 4 bases remained unmatched. The CDR3 contains 10 residues. The CDR3 protein is CSVTGADLHF. Written as DNA, the CDR3 is TGCAGCGTGACAGGGGCAGACCTCCACTTT.

This clonotype was seen repeatedly, ten times or more. V usage is TRBV12-3 or TRBV12-4 and J usage is TRBJ1-3; D is ambiguous. Trimming left V 3 bases short and J 0 bases short, with 6 bases between. The CDR3 has 14 amino acids. CDR3 bases: TGTGCCAGCAGTTTGCCCCACTCTGGAAACACCATATATTTT. It specifies CASSLPHSGNTIYF.

This clonotype was detected many times. This chain uses TRBV20-1 with TRBJ1-1; no reliable D call. V lost 3 bases, J lost 4 bases, and 12 bases lay in between. Germline assignment: CDR1 DFQATT and CDR2 SNEGSKA (reference sequence). The length of the CDR3 is 13 residues. The CDR3 here is CSARKGRTTEAFF. Written as DNA, the CDR3 is TGCAGTGCTAGGAAGGGCAGGACCACTGAAGCTTTCTTT.

This clonotype occurred many times. This chain joins TRBV2 and TRBJ1-1; TRBD1 might be the D (6 bases). Germline-derived CDR1 and CDR2 are SNHLY and FYNNEI. Trimming removed 6 bases at V and 5 bases at J, with 13 bases between. The CDR3 spans 13 residues. The CDR3: CASSYYRDTEAFF. Here the CDR3 DNA reads TGTGCCAGCAGCTATTACAGGGATACTGAAGCTTTCTTT.

This clonotype was seen only a few times. The chain joins TRBV7-2 to TRBJ2-5, with D perhaps matching TRBD2 (6 bases). CDR1 and CDR2 (germline): SGHTA, FQGNSA. The V end was cut by 3 bases, the J end by 4 bases, with 12 bases between. There are 14 residues in the CDR3. For the CDR3, the DNA is TGTGCCAGCAGCTTCCGACTAGTCGGAGAGACCCAGTACTTC. Encoded protein: CASSFRLVGETQYF.

This clonotype was seen many times. The chain joins TRBV19 to TRBJ2-1, with 7 bases lining up with TRBD2. With 4 bases clipped from V and 0 bases from J, the junction kept 3 bases outside the gene matches. This CDR3 comprises 15 residues. CDR1 is LNHDA and CDR2 is SQIVND in the germline V gene (reference sequence). CDR3 region: CASSNGGSSYNEQFF. The CDR3 coding sequence is TGTGCCAGTAGTAATGGCGGGAGCTCCTACAATGAGCAGTTCTTC.